The 16 T cell receptor beta chains reported below all come from one sample, sequenced in a study of shared clonotypes between healthy human individuals. TCRdb keeps only in-frame clones here, not all; method: immunoSEQ multiplex PCR. The table lists approximately 810,000 clones, about 91% of them singletons. Naive CD8 cells lacked CD45RO, underwent positive selection for CCR7 and left out terminally differentiated effector memory CD45RA+ cells. Sequencing input: naive CD8+ T cells sorted from blood. Receptors originate from a man between 25 and 39 years old in good health.

The chain links TRBV19 to TRBJ2-1; the match to TRBD2 covers 8 bases. The CDR3 spans 14 residues. V shed 3 bases, J shed 4 bases, and the junction held 2 bases outside the gene matches. CDR1 is LNHDA, CDR2 SQIVND, per germline (reference sequence). The CDR3 nucleotides read TGTGCCAGTAGTATCGGCGGGGGGTACAATGAGCAGTTCTTC. This sequence encodes CASSIGGGYNEQFF. Full variable domain (remainder filled in from reference TRBV19 and TRBJ2-1): DGGITQSPKYLFRKEGQNVTLSCEQNLNHDAMYWYRQDPGQGLRLIYYSQIVNDFQKGDIAEGYSVSREKKESFPLTVTSAQKNPTAFYLCASSIGGGYNEQFFGPGTRLTVL.

This chain connects TRBV7-3 to TRBJ2-1; D is uncertain. The ends were cut back, 3 bases at V and 0 bases at J, with 3 bases in the middle. CDR3 size: 13 residues. Germline V lookup: CDR1 SGHTA, CDR2 FQGTGA. The CDR3 DNA sequence: TGTGCCAGCAGCTTGCCCTCCTACAATGAGCAGTTCTTC. Its translation: CASSLPSYNEQFF.

The V gene is TRBV7-2, the J gene TRBJ2-7; 10 bases are shared with TRBD2. This CDR3 spans 14 amino acids. CDR1 is SGHTA and CDR2 is FQGNSA in the germline V gene. Trimming cost V 1 base and J 5 bases; bases outside gene matches: 2. The DNA for the CDR3 is TGTGCCAGCAGCTTAGGCACTAGCGGGAACGAGCAGTACTTC. This codes for CASSLGTSGNEQYF. The variable domain in full, completed from reference TRBV7-2 and TRBJ2-7, reads GAGVSQSPSNKVTEKGKDVELRCDPISGHTALYWYRQSLGQGLEFLIYFQGNSAPDKSGLPSDRFSAERTGGSVSTLTIQRTQQEDSAVYLCASSLGTSGNEQYFGPGTRLTVT.

This chain joins TRBV19 and TRBJ2-7; D may match TRBD1 or TRBD2 (6 bases each). CDR3 length: 12 residues. Germline V gene data show CDR1 as LNHDA and CDR2 as SQIVND (reference sequence). V was pared by 10 bases and J by 9 bases, with 19 bases between. The CDR3 nucleotides read TGTGCCACCTCCTCGGGGGCGGCCGGGCAGTACTTC. As protein: CATSSGAAGQYF.

On this clone itself: This specimen includes other DNA sequences encoding the same CDR3. The chain carries TRBV7-6 and TRBJ2-7; 8 bases line up with TRBD2. This CDR3 is 13 amino acids long. J was trimmed by 6 bases and V by 1 base; bases with no gene match: 2. Germline V gene sequence: CDR1 SGHVS, CDR2 FNYEAQ. For the CDR3, the DNA is TGTGCCAGCAGCTTAGGTACTAGCGGCGAGCAGTACTTC. The encoded protein is CASSLGTSGEQYF.

The J gene is TRBJ1-4, the V gene TRBV25-1; D uncertain. Germline values: CDR1 MGHDK, CDR2 SYGVNS. The CDR3 sequence is 16 residues long. V shed 3 bases and J shed 3 bases, with 14 bases lying between them. CDR3 bases: TGTGCCAGCAGTGACAGTTGGAGGCAGGCTAATGAAAAACTGTTTTTT. Protein sequence: CASSDSWRQANEKLFF.

The chain uses TRBV2 and TRBJ1-5, with unresolved D. The V gene's germline CDR1 is SNHLY and CDR2 FYNNEI. The CDR3 has 13 residues. V was pared by 0 bases and J by 9 bases, with 9 bases between. The CDR3 sequence: CASSEAPLWPQHF. As DNA, the CDR3 is TGTGCCAGCAGTGAAGCCCCTCTTTGGCCCCAGCATTTT.

The chain combines TRBV5-1 with TRBJ2-3; D uncertain. CDR1 and CDR2 (germline): SGHRS, YFSETQ. V lost 4 bases to trimming and J lost 2 bases, with 17 bases between them. The CDR3 covers 16 residues. In nucleotides, the CDR3 is TGCGCCAGCAGCCCGACGGATAGCTCCCCCACAGATACGCAGTATTTT. Encoded protein: CASSPTDSSPTDTQYF.

The J gene is TRBJ2-3, the V gene TRBV30; tentatively, D is TRBD2 (5 bases). Germline V gene lookup returns CDR1 GTSNPN and CDR2 SVGIG (reference sequence). Trimming took 1 base from V and 0 from J, leaving 8 bases between them. The CDR3 runs to 14 residues. The CDR3 region is CAWSGGVSTDTQYF. The CDR3 DNA reads TGTGCCTGGAGTGGGGGAGTTAGCACAGATACGCAGTATTTT.

V and J are TRBV7-2 and TRBJ2-3; 11 bases are shared with TRBD2. There are 19 residues in the CDR3. The ends lost 2 bases at V and 3 bases at J; junction bases unmatched: 13. Germline CDR1 is SGHTA and CDR2 is FQGNSA. The DNA for the CDR3 is TGTGCCAGCAGCTTAAGGTTGAGCGGGCTAGCGGGAGGAACAGATACGCAGTATTTT. Its translation: CASSLRLSGLAGGTDTQYF.

This clone was found a few times. This rearrangement joins TRBV19 to TRBJ2-1, with a weak D call TRBD1 (6 bases). Trimming left V 3 bases short and J 4 bases short, with 13 bases between. The CDR3 is 15 residues long. The V gene's germline CDR1 is LNHDA and CDR2 SQIVND (reference sequence). The CDR3 reads CASSIWDTPYNEQFF. CDR3 nucleotide sequence: TGTGCCAGTAGTATCTGGGACACTCCATACAATGAGCAGTTCTTC.

This chain uses TRBV7-9 with TRBJ2-7; D may be TRBD1 (5 bases). Trimming cost V 6 bases and J 7 bases, with 13 bases left between them. This CDR3 has 12 amino acids. Looked up from germline, CDR1 is SEHNR and CDR2 is FQNEAQ (reference sequence). DNA for the CDR3: TGTGCCAGCAGTTCTGACCGGACAGAGCAGTACTTC. It is translated as CASSSDRTEQYF. Full variable domain (outside the CDR3, taken from reference TRBV7-9 and TRBJ2-7): DTGVSQNPRHKITKRGQNVTFRCDPISEHNRLYWYRQTLGQGPEFLTYFQNEAQLEKSRLLSDRFSAERPKGSFSTLEIQRTEQGDSAMYLCASSSDRTEQYFGPGTRLTVT.

This clone has just one count. The chain's CDR3 is CASSMGTHQPQHF. Written as DNA, the CDR3 is TGTGCCAGTAGTATGGGGACTCATCAGCCCCAGCATTTT. The rearrangement uses TRBV19 and TRBJ1-5; TRBD1 might be the D (5 bases). This CDR3 spans 13 amino acids. Germline values: CDR1 LNHDA, CDR2 SQIVND (reference sequence). The V end lost 3 bases, the J end lost 5 bases, and 8 bases lay between the germline ends. Supplemented by reference TRBV19 and TRBJ1-5, the full variable domain reads DGGITQSPKYLFRKEGQNVTLSCEQNLNHDAMYWYRQDPGQGLRLIYYSQIVNDFQKGDIAEGYSVSREKKESFPLTVTSAQKNPTAFYLCASSMGTHQPQHFGDGTRLSIL.

The chain links TRBV10-3 to TRBJ2-1, with 9 nucleotides matching TRBD1. V was clipped by 3 bases and J by 8 bases; unmatched bases: 11. The germline V gene has CDR1 ENHRY and CDR2 SYGVKD. The CDR3 is 16 amino acids. The CDR3 is CAISDPGQGLLDEQFF. CDR3 DNA sequence: TGTGCCATCAGTGACCCGGGACAGGGTTTATTGGATGAGCAGTTCTTC.

With respect to this clone: The same CDR3 is also encoded by other DNA sequences in this sample. The J gene is TRBJ2-7, the V gene TRBV29-1; D is tentatively TRBD1 or TRBD2 (5 bases each). This CDR3 is built from 12 residues. V lost 6 bases and J 2 bases, leaving 11 bases between the germline ends. Germline loops: CDR1 SQVTM, CDR2 ANQGSEA. Here the CDR3 DNA reads TGCAGCGTCGCCGGGACCACCTACGAGCAGTACTTC. This translates into CSVAGTTYEQYF.

The chain carries TRBV27 and TRBJ2-7; D is uncertain. CDR3 length: 14 amino acids. Per the germline V gene, CDR1 is MNHEY and CDR2 is SMNVEV (reference sequence). Trimming removed 0 bases from V and 5 bases from J, with 11 bases in between. In DNA form, the CDR3 reads TGTGCCAGCAGTTTATCCTCCAGGCTTAACGAGCAGTACTTC. It is translated as CASSLSSRLNEQYF.